One sample yielded the 15 T cell receptor beta chains listed below, sequenced in a study of beta chain features in type 1 diabetes. TCRB transcripts that were expressed got sequenced, as all of the isolated RNA had been reverse transcribed. Assay used: immunoSEQ multiplex PCR; TCRdb lists only in-frame clones, some missing. This sample has roughly 250,000 clones, with over 65% found just once. The material sequenced was naive CD4+ T cells from blood. The origin of the receptors is a man aged 25-45 years in good health.

The chain carries TRBV2 and TRBJ2-1, with D unresolved. Germline V gene data show CDR1 as SNHLY and CDR2 as FYNNEI. This CDR3 comprises 12 residues. With 2 bases removed from V and 8 bases from J, the gap between germline ends came to 7 bases. CDR3 sequence reads: CASSENLYEQFF. DNA of the CDR3: TGTGCCAGCAGTGAAAACCTATATGAGCAGTTCTTC.

The chain uses TRBV7-2 and TRBJ2-7, with 9 positions matching TRBD2. Germline CDR1 SGHTA, CDR2 FQGNSA. Unmatched junction bases numbered 6, after V lost 0 bases and J lost 3 bases. The CDR3 contains 16 residues. CDR3 sequence (DNA): TGTGCCAGCAGCTTAGCGGCTAGCGGGGACGTCTACGAGCAGTACTTC. Its protein product is CASSLAASGDVYEQYF.

A few counts support this clone. This chain links TRBV10-3 with TRBJ2-1; TRBD2 matches 12 bases. CDR1 is ENHRY, CDR2 SYGVKD, per germline. The CDR3 runs 15 residues. The trim removed 3 bases at V and 6 bases at J, leaving 3 bases unmatched. CDR3 in amino acids: CAISERLAGANEQFF. In DNA form, the CDR3 reads TGTGCCATCAGTGAACGACTAGCGGGAGCCAATGAGCAGTTCTTC.

Only a few counts were recorded for this clone. The chain is built from TRBV30 and TRBJ2-5; D gene ambiguous. With 1 base removed from V and 4 bases from J, the gap between germline ends came to 10 bases. Germline V lookup: CDR1 GTSNPN, CDR2 SVGIG (reference sequence). The CDR3 is made up of 13 amino acids. CDR3 loop: CAWSAGPRETQYF. The CDR3 nucleotides read TGTGCCTGGAGTGCTGGGCCCCGAGAGACCCAGTACTTC.

This rearrangement joins TRBV30 to TRBJ2-7, with 12 bases identical to TRBD2. V lost 2 bases, J lost 0 bases, and 5 bases stayed unmatched. Germline-derived CDR1 and CDR2 are GTSNPN and SVGIG (reference sequence). This CDR3 spans 16 amino acids. DNA for the CDR3: TGTGCCTGGAGTAGGACTAGCGGGACCTACTCCTACGAGCAGTACTTC. Its protein product is CAWSRTSGTYSYEQYF.

The chain uses TRBV5-1 and TRBJ2-1, with 13 bases lining up with TRBD2. CDR1 and CDR2 from the germline V gene are SGHRS and YFSETQ. V lost 3 bases to trimming and J lost 0 bases; unmatched junction nucleotides: 6. This CDR3 comprises 18 residues. CDR3 protein: CASSYGTSGVISYNEQFF. CDR3 in DNA: TGCGCCAGCAGCTATGGGACTAGCGGGGTGATCTCCTACAATGAGCAGTTCTTC.

The CDR3 sequence: CTSSQDTGKGPAGNTIYF. Written as DNA, the CDR3 is TGCACCAGCAGCCAAGATACTGGGAAGGGGCCTGCTGGAAACACCATATATTTT. V and J are TRBV1 and TRBJ1-3; TRBD1, the table's D call, was not compared with the DNA. TRBV1 is noted as a pseudogene. This CDR3 comprises 18 residues.

The chain uses TRBV2 and TRBJ2-5; D is undetermined. There are 14 residues in the CDR3. V was clipped by 7 bases and J by 0 bases, with 12 bases between them. In germline, CDR1 is SNHLY, CDR2 FYNNEI. CDR3 in DNA: TGTGCCAGCATTGGGAACAGCTACCAAGAGACCCAGTACTTC. Translation gives CASIGNSYQETQYF.

The rearrangement joins TRBV5-4 to TRBJ2-1, with unresolved D. The germline V and J ends were trimmed by 4 bases and 0 bases, with 11 bases remaining between them. This CDR3 comprises 15 residues. Germline CDR1 SGHNT, CDR2 YYREEE (reference sequence). For the CDR3, the DNA is TGTGCCAGCAGCCCATCTTTAGCCTCCTACAATGAGCAGTTCTTC. Protein product: CASSPSLASYNEQFF. Full variable domain (remainder filled in from reference TRBV5-4 and TRBJ2-1): ETGVTQSPTHLIKTRGQQVTLRCSSQSGHNTVSWYQQALGQGPQFIFQYYREEENGRGNFPPRFSGLQFPNYSSELNVNALELDDSALYLCASSPSLASYNEQFFGPGTRLTVL.

Only a few counts were recorded for this clone. For the CDR3, the DNA is TGTGCCAGCAGTCCGCACAGGCCTAGCGGGACCTACGAGCAGTACTTC. It is translated as CASSPHRPSGTYEQYF. The chain recombines TRBV25-1 with TRBJ2-7; 9 positions match TRBD2. The CDR3 length is 16 residues. V dropped 5 bases and J dropped 2; count of bases not matched to a gene: 10. Germline V gives CDR1 MGHDK, CDR2 SYGVNS.

The J gene is TRBJ1-1, the V gene TRBV6-6; D is undetermined. The germline CDR1 and CDR2 sequences are MNHNY and SVGAGI (reference sequence). The CDR3 covers 12 residues. V gave up 6 bases and J gave up 3 bases, with 8 bases separating them. The CDR3 is CASSTADTEAFF. The CDR3 nucleotides are TGTGCCAGCAGCACAGCGGACACTGAAGCTTTCTTT.

V is TRBV29-1 and J is TRBJ1-3, with no clear D. Germline V CDR1 and CDR2: SQVTM, ANQGSEA. The ends were cut back, 6 bases at V and 0 bases at J, with 12 bases in the middle. The CDR3 extends over 14 amino acids. The CDR3 is CSVGLRYSGNTIYF. The CDR3 DNA reads as TGCAGCGTCGGCCTACGATACTCTGGAAACACCATATATTTT.

The chain combines TRBV21-1 with TRBJ1-1; TRBD1, the D gene given by the table, was not confirmed from the DNA. TRBV21-1 is recorded as a pseudogene. This CDR3 region has 16 residues. Written as DNA, the CDR3 is TGTGCCAGCAGCAAAGGCGGCAGGGAATGGAGCACTGAAGCTTTCTTT. It specifies CASSKGGREWSTEAFF.

In the case of this clone: Other DNA sequences of this sample code for an identical CDR3. The rearrangement uses TRBV29-1 and TRBJ2-7; 9 bases align to TRBD1. The length of the CDR3 is 13 residues. Germline V gives CDR1 SQVTM, CDR2 ANQGSEA. Trimming took 6 bases from V and 4 from J; bases not matched to a gene: 7. Here the CDR3 DNA reads TGCAGCGTACCGGGACAGGGAGGTTACGAGCAGTACTTC. Amino acid sequence: CSVPGQGGYEQYF.

The rearrangement links TRBV10-3 to TRBJ1-2; 7 nucleotides match TRBD1. V lost 3 bases and J lost 7; bases outside the gene matches: 5. The CDR3 is made up of 13 amino acids. Germline V CDR1 and CDR2: ENHRY, SYGVKD. Written as DNA, the CDR3 is TGTGCCATCAGTGAAGGGGGCGCCGGTGGCTACACCTTC. Amino acids: CAISEGGAGGYTF.